Presented here are 14 T cell receptor beta chains from one specimen sequenced in a study of T-cell reconstitution after alpha-beta-depleted transplantation in children. Unique molecular identifiers were incorporated into the prepared TCRbeta library. In TCRdb, the PCR reads were re-called with MiXCR into one record per CDR3 protein. The profile shows approximately 400,000 distinct CDR3 sequences, under 20% of them singletons. The source was PBMCs, mostly from graft donor cells, collected 360 days after TCRalphabeta/CD19-depleted stem cell transplant. These receptors came from a boy under two years old who had a stem cell transplant for Wiskott-Aldrich syndrome, so the T cells may come from the graft donor.

There are many counts of this clonotype. This chain connects TRBV19 to TRBJ2-5; D possibly corresponds to TRBD2 (6 bases). Germline V gene sequence: CDR1 LNHDA, CDR2 SQIVND (reference sequence). The V end lost 3 bases, the J end lost 1 base, and 6 bases lay between the germline ends. This CDR3 contains 13 residues. CDR3 sequence: CASSIGGQETQYF. The CDR3 nucleotides read TGTGCCAGTAGTATCGGGGGCCAAGAGACCCAGTACTTC.

This chain joins TRBV12-3 or TRBV12-4 and TRBJ2-1; 10 bases map to TRBD2. Trimming removed 6 bases from V and 8 bases from J; junction bases left unmatched: 7. This CDR3 contains 14 residues. CDR3 protein: CASRLAGVRHEQFF. The CDR3 coding sequence is TGTGCCAGCAGGCTAGCGGGAGTCCGGCATGAGCAGTTCTTC.

This clonotype was seen a handful of times. The chain carries TRBV3-1 and TRBJ2-1; weak D call: TRBD2 (6 bases). In germline, CDR1 is LGHDT, CDR2 YNNKEL (reference sequence). CDR3 length equals 17 residues. Trimming took 0 bases from V and 2 from J, leaving 14 bases between them. DNA for the CDR3: TGTGCCAGCAGCCAAGATCTGAGGGAGGCACCCTACAATGAGCAGTTCTTC. It codes for CASSQDLREAPYNEQFF.

This clonotype came up a few times. The chain couples TRBV4-1 to TRBJ2-1; a possible D gene is TRBD1 (6 bases). The CDR3 is made up of 20 amino acids. V lost 0 bases, J lost 1 base, and 22 bases lay in between. CDR1 is MGHRA and CDR2 is YSYEKL in the germline V gene. This CDR3 reads CASSQDRSPQGRISYNEQFF. DNA for the CDR3: TGCGCCAGCAGCCAAGATCGGTCGCCACAGGGAAGGATATCCTACAATGAGCAGTTCTTC.

This chain links TRBV7-2 with TRBJ2-7; 11 nucleotides align to TRBD2. CDR1 SGHTA and CDR2 FQGNSA come from the germline V gene. CDR3 length: 16 residues. V lost 3 bases to trimming and J lost 0 bases; unmatched junction nucleotides: 4. The DNA of the CDR3 is TGTGCCAGCAGCTTGAATAGCGGGGGGGACTCCTACGAGCAGTACTTC. It is translated as CASSLNSGGDSYEQYF.

V and J are TRBV28 and TRBJ2-5, with D maybe TRBD1 (5 bases). The CDR3 spans 13 residues. Germline values: CDR1 MDHEN, CDR2 SYDVKM. Trimming stripped 3 bases from V and 4 bases from J, with 9 bases between. CDR3 sequence (DNA): TGTGCCAGCAGTTTGCAAGGGGTAGAGACCCAGTACTTC. Amino acid sequence: CASSLQGVETQYF.

The chain is built from TRBV3-1 and TRBJ2-7; D is unresolved. The V and J ends lost 8 bases and 3 bases respectively, with 11 bases between them. CDR1 and CDR2 from the germline V gene are LGHDT and YNNKEL (reference sequence). CDR3 length equals 12 residues. CDR3 sequence (DNA): TGTGCCAGCGGACCCAGTCGCTACGAGCAGTACTTC. Its protein product is CASGPSRYEQYF.

The chain employs TRBV5-1 and TRBJ2-1; the D is unclear. The ends were cut back, 6 bases at V and 0 bases at J, with 13 bases in the middle. Germline V gives CDR1 SGHRS, CDR2 YFSETQ. CDR3 length equals 15 residues. CDR3 loop: CASTPTYSSYNEQFF. CDR3 bases: TGCGCCAGCACACCAACTTATAGCTCCTACAATGAGCAGTTCTTC.

The chain couples TRBV4-3 to TRBJ2-1; D is perhaps TRBD2 (6 bases). Germline assignment: CDR1 LGHNA and CDR2 YSLEER. This CDR3 has 18 residues. The V end was cut by 3 bases, the J end by 2 bases, with 20 bases between. The CDR3 spells CASSHSKMGGSAYNEQFF. The CDR3 DNA reads as TGCGCCAGCAGCCATTCAAAAATGGGGGGAAGCGCCTACAATGAGCAGTTCTTC.

The sample holds a few counts of this clonotype. This chain joins TRBV20-1 and TRBJ2-5, with 8 bases identical to TRBD2. Germline-derived CDR1 and CDR2 are DFQATT and SNEGSKA (reference sequence). J was trimmed by 4 bases and V by 1 base; bases with no gene match: 5. This CDR3 has 14 amino acids. The CDR3 protein is CSARVSGSRETQYF. In DNA form, the CDR3 reads TGCAGTGCTAGAGTAAGCGGGAGTAGAGAGACCCAGTACTTC.

The chain carries TRBV27 and TRBJ2-1; D is ambiguous. This CDR3 is 12 amino acids long. Looked up from germline, CDR1 is MNHEY and CDR2 is SMNVEV (reference sequence). Deletions cut 2 bases from V and 10 bases from J, with 9 bases between. CDR3: CASSLDFGEQFF. As DNA, the CDR3 is TGTGCCAGCAGTTTAGACTTCGGGGAGCAGTTCTTC.

This clonotype has just a few counts. In DNA, the CDR3 is TGTGCCAGCAGCCTGACAGGGGCCACAACTAATGAAAAACTGTTTTTT. This encodes CASSLTGATTNEKLFF. V gene TRBV4-2 combines with J gene TRBJ1-4; TRBD1 matches at 8 bases. The CDR3 is made up of 16 amino acids. The germline CDR1 and CDR2 sequences are LGHNA and YNFKEQ. V was clipped by 4 bases and J by 0 bases; unmatched bases: 4.

This clonotype was detected only a few times. V and J are TRBV7-2 and TRBJ2-7, with 7 bases identical to TRBD2. CDR3 length: 14 residues. J lost 3 bases, V lost 1 base, and 3 bases had no gene match. The V gene's germline CDR1 is SGHTA and CDR2 FQGNSA. The CDR3: CASSLGSGNYEQYF. The CDR3 region has the DNA TGTGCCAGCAGCTTAGGCAGCGGGAACTACGAGCAGTACTTC. Looking up the rest from reference TRBV7-2 and TRBJ2-7 gives the full variable domain: GAGVSQSPSNKVTEKGKDVELRCDPISGHTALYWYRQSLGQGLEFLIYFQGNSAPDKSGLPSDRFSAERTGGSVSTLTIQRTQQEDSAVYLCASSLGSGNYEQYFGPGTRLTVT.

The genes are TRBV6-1 and TRBJ2-1; 11 bases are a match to TRBD2. Germline V lookup: CDR1 MNHNS, CDR2 SASEGT. This CDR3 spans 13 amino acids. V was clipped by 4 bases and J by 9 bases; unmatched bases: 2. The CDR3 protein is CASSGLAGGEQFF. Here the CDR3 DNA reads TGTGCCAGCAGTGGGCTAGCGGGAGGTGAGCAGTTCTTC.